Listed below are T cell receptor beta chains from one sample, sequenced in a study of T cell changes during pregnancy in multiple sclerosis. The assay was immunoSEQ multiplex PCR, and TCRdb's table has in-frame clones only and misses some. The table has about 100,000 clones, about nine tenths seen once; the top ten hold more than 0.65%. The sequenced sample was peripheral blood, obtained in the third trimester of pregnancy. The receptors originated from a female donor in good health, enrolled as a control in a pregnancy study. Each CDR3 is given with its conserved first and last residue. D genes are given only for firm matches. Clone size appears in some rows only: once, few, many, or a class for an expanded clone.

v_call	clone_size	d_call	j_call	cdr3_length	cdr3_nt	cdr3_aa
TRBV12-5	.	.	TRBJ1-3	15	TGTGCTAGTGGTTTCTCAGGACAGTCTCGAAACACCATATATTTT	CASGFSGQSRNTIYF
TRBV5-1	.	.	TRBJ1-4	15	TGCGCCAGCAGCCCGGAACAGGGATTAGGAGAAAAACTGTTTTTT	CASSPEQGLGEKLFF
TRBV6-1	.	.	TRBJ1-2	13	TGTGCCAGCAATCAAGGGGGGGGCTATGGCTACACCTTC	CASNQGGGYGYTF
TRBV6-6	.	.	TRBJ1-2	15	TGTGCCAGCAGTTACAGAGGGGGGGGTGGATATGGCTACACCTTC	CASSYRGGGGYGYTF
TRBV7-2	.	.	TRBJ2-3	12	TGTGCCAGCAGCCTCTACACAGATACGCAGTATTTT	CASSLYTDTQYF
TRBV5-5	.	TRBD2	TRBJ2-1	16	TGTGCCAGCAGCGAGACTAGCGGGGGGGCCTACAATGAGCAGTTCTTC	CASSETSGGAYNEQFF
TRBV9	.	.	TRBJ2-7	16	TGTGCCAGCAGCGTAGCTGCGGGCGCGAGCTCCTACGAGCAGTACTTC	CASSVAAGASSYEQYF
TRBV2	.	TRBD1	TRBJ1-5	16	TGTGCCAGCAGCCGCGAAGGGGGACAGGCCTATCAGCCCCAGCATTTT	CASSREGGQAYQPQHF
TRBV2	once	.	TRBJ1-1	15	TGTGCCAGCAGTGGGGATCGGACTATGAACACTGAAGCTTTCTTT	CASSGDRTMNTEAFF
TRBV5-4	.	.	TRBJ1-2	13	TGTGCCAGCAGCTTTCCGACAGCCGATACATACACCTTC	CASSFPTADTYTF
TRBV11-2	.	.	TRBJ1-6	14	TGTGCCAGCAGCTTACCCGGGGGGAATTCACCCCTCCACTTT	CASSLPGGNSPLHF
TRBV27	.	.	TRBJ1-1	14	TGTGCCAGCAGTTCTCCGTCGTGGAACACTGAAGCTTTCTTT	CASSSPSWNTEAFF
TRBV2	.	TRBD1	TRBJ1-2	13	TGTGCCAGCAGTACAGGGGGCGACTATGGCTACACCTTC	CASSTGGDYGYTF
TRBV11-2	.	.	TRBJ1-1	14	TGTGCCAGCAGCTTAGTCGGACGGGCGGGAGAAGCTTTCTTT	CASSLVGRAGEAFF
TRBV4-3	.	.	TRBJ1-1	14	TGCGCCAGCAGCCCAGAGATGACAGTCACTGAAGCTTTCTTT	CASSPEMTVTEAFF
TRBV5-1	.	TRBD2	TRBJ2-1	16	TGCGCCAGCAGCTGGGGAGGGGCGGGGGGGAGGAATGAGCAGTTCTTC	CASSWGGAGGRNEQFF
TRBV11-3	.	.	TRBJ1-6	14	TGTGCCAGCACCCTAACTCGGGGGGGTTCACCCCTCCACTTT	CASTLTRGGSPLHF
TRBV11-3	.	TRBD1	TRBJ1-3	18	TGTGCCAGCAGCTTAGACCTCCAGGGGGGAAGAGGTGGAAACACCATATATTTT	CASSLDLQGGRGGNTIYF
TRBV4-3	once	TRBD2	TRBJ2-7	15	TGCGCCAGCAGCCAAGACATAGCGGGGGATACGGTGCAGTACTTC	CASSQDIAGDTVQYF
TRBV7-8	.	TRBD1	TRBJ1-1	16	TGTGCCAGCACCATGACTATGGGACAGAGGAACACTGAAGCTTTCTTT	CASTMTMGQRNTEAFF
TRBV9	.	.	TRBJ1-1	15	TGTGCCAGCAGCGTAGTACCGGGTATCAGCACTGAAGCTTTCTTT	CASSVVPGISTEAFF
TRBV13	.	TRBD2	TRBJ2-2	17	TGTGCCAGCAGCCCTCGGTCCGCGGGGGTTTGGACCGGGGAGCTGTTTTTT	CASSPRSAGVWTGELFF
TRBV14	.	.	TRBJ1-1	16	TGTGCCAGCAGCCAATCTCTCGGCAGGGGATCCACTGAAGCTTTCTTT	CASSQSLGRGSTEAFF
TRBV3-2	.	.	TRBJ1-1	9	TGTGCCAGCATTTCATCAGCTTTCTTT	CASISSAFF
TRBV5-6	.	TRBD1	TRBJ1-3	17	TGTGCCAGCAGCGAACCCAGGGGGCGAGACTCTGGAAACACCATATATTTT	CASSEPRGRDSGNTIYF
TRBV11-3	.	.	TRBJ1-5	13	TGTGCCAGCAGCACCAGTAGCAATCAGCCCCAGCATTTT	CASSTSSNQPQHF
TRBV5-8	.	.	TRBJ1-6	13	TGTGCCAGCAGGAGGGTGACGAATTCACCCCTCCACTTT	CASRRVTNSPLHF
TRBV21-1	.	.	TRBJ2-1	19	TGTGCCAGCAGCAAAGGGGGCTCTCGTGCGGGGGGCTCCTACAATGAGCAGTTCTTC	CASSKGGSRAGGSYNEQFF
TRBV14	.	.	TRBJ2-3	15	TGTGCCAGCAGCCAAGGAGCCTACTACACAGATACGCAGTATTTT	CASSQGAYYTDTQYF
TRBV12-5	.	TRBD2	TRBJ2-2	17	TGTGCTAGTGGTTTGAACCTCGCGGGGGGCTCCACCGGGGAGCTGTTTTTT	CASGLNLAGGSTGELFF
TRBV7-2	.	.	TRBJ1-1	15	TGTGCCAGCAGCTTAGCCGGTGGGGCCATCGCTGAAGCTTTCTTT	CASSLAGGAIAEAFF
TRBV10-3	.	TRBD2	TRBJ2-5	16	TGTGCCATCAGTGAGTCTTCTAGCGGGGGTCTGGAGACCCAGTACTTC	CAISESSSGGLETQYF
TRBV4-2	.	.	TRBJ1-2	15	TGTGCCAGCAGCCAAGATACATTTCAGGGCTATGGCTACACCTTC	CASSQDTFQGYGYTF
TRBV6-1	.	TRBD1	TRBJ2-7	16	TGTGCCAGCAGTGACCTAATGGACAGGGGCTCCTACGAGCAGTACTTC	CASSDLMDRGSYEQYF
TRBV30	.	TRBD1	TRBJ2-7	16	TGTGCCTGGATATTAGTCGCGGGACAGGGGAAACCTGTAAAGTACTTC	CAWILVAGQGKPVKYF
TRBV30	.	.	TRBJ2-7	12	TGTGCCTGGAGTCTACCTACCTACGAGCAGTACTTC	CAWSLPTYEQYF
TRBV9	.	TRBD2	TRBJ2-7	15	TGTGCCAGCGCCCAAGGGGCTAGCGGGGACTTTGAGCAGTACTTC	CASAQGASGDFEQYF
TRBV4-2	.	TRBD2	TRBJ2-1	16	TGTGCCAGCAGCCAAAAGACTAGCGGGGGGGACAATGAGCAGTTCTTC	CASSQKTSGGDNEQFF
TRBV9	.	.	TRBJ1-4	16	TGTGCCAGCAGCGTAGAATCTGCAGGAACTCGTGAAAAACTGTTTTTT	CASSVESAGTREKLFF
TRBV11-3	.	TRBD2	TRBJ2-5	15	TGTGCCAGCAGCCCCCCCGGGACTAGCGTTGAGACCCAGTACTTC	CASSPPGTSVETQYF
TRBV6-1	.	.	TRBJ2-7	12	TGTGCCAGCATAGAACCCGGCTACGAGCAGTACTTC	CASIEPGYEQYF
TRBV5-1	.	.	TRBJ1-1	13	TGCGCCAGCACCAGTACAGGGAACACTGAAGCTTTCTTT	CASTSTGNTEAFF
TRBV6-5	.	TRBD1	TRBJ1-5	15	TGTGCCAGCAGTCCCATCACAGGGGGCAACCAGCCCCAGCATTTT	CASSPITGGNQPQHF
TRBV27	.	.	TRBJ2-7	14	TGTGCCAGCAGTCCTGCCACAGGATCCTACGAGCAGTACTTC	CASSPATGSYEQYF
TRBV9	.	.	TRBJ2-3	16	TGTGCCAGCAGCGTGGTAGCCGGGGGAGGATCAGATACGCAGTATTTT	CASSVVAGGGSDTQYF
TRBV5-1	once	.	TRBJ1-1	14	TGCGCCAGCACCCCGGCGGCCCTAAACACTGAAGCTTTCTTT	CASTPAALNTEAFF
TRBV4-2	.	TRBD2	TRBJ2-7	15	TGTGCCAGCAGCCAAGTCCATCTAGCGGATGAGGAGCAGTACTTC	CASSQVHLADEEQYF
TRBV6-5	.	.	TRBJ1-2	13	TGTGCCAGCAGTCGACGGGGGGGGCGCGGCTACACCTTC	CASSRRGGRGYTF
TRBV6-5	once	.	TRBJ2-5	15	TGTGCCAGCAGTTCTTGGCCCGAGGGACAAGAGACCCAGTACTTC	CASSSWPEGQETQYF
TRBV11-2	once	.	TRBJ1-6	15	TGTGCCAGCAGCCCGGTCCTAGGAGGCTATTCACCCCTCCACTTT	CASSPVLGGYSPLHF
TRBV30	.	.	TRBJ2-5	14	TGTGCCGGGGGGGGCAGCCCGTACCAAGAGACCCAGTACTTC	CAGGGSPYQETQYF
TRBV30	.	.	TRBJ1-2	15	TGTGCCTGGAGTGGTTTTGTTACTCTACCCTATGGCTACACCTTC	CAWSGFVTLPYGYTF
TRBV4-3	.	TRBD2	TRBJ2-1	17	TGCGCCAGCAGCCAAGCCGTAGCGGGGCTAAGAGGCAATGAGCAGTTCTTC	CASSQAVAGLRGNEQFF
TRBV18	.	TRBD1	TRBJ2-7	15	TGTGCCAGCTCACCACCCCGGGACAGGGGCCACGAGCAGTACTTC	CASSPPRDRGHEQYF
TRBV19	.	.	TRBJ1-1	14	TGTGCCAGCGCGGAGGATGGGATTTGGACTGAAGCTTTCTTT	CASAEDGIWTEAFF
TRBV9	.	TRBD1	TRBJ2-7	14	TGTGCCAGCAGCCCTCGGACAGGGGGCAACGAGCAGTACTTC	CASSPRTGGNEQYF
TRBV5-4	once	.	TRBJ2-7	12	TGTGCCAGCAGCTTGCTCTCCTACGAGCAGTACTTC	CASSLLSYEQYF